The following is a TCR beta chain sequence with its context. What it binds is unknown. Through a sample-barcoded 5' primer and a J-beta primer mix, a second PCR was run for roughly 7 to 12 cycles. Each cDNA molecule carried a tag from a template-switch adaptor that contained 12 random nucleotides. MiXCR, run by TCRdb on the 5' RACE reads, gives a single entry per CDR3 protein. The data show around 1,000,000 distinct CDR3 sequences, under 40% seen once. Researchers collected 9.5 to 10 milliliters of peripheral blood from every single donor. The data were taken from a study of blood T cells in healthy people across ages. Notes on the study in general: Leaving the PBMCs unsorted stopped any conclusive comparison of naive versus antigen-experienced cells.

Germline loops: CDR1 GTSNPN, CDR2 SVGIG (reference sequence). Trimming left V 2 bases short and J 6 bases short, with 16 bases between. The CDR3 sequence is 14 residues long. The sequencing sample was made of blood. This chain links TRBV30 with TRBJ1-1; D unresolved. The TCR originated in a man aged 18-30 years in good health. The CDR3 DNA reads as TGTGCCTGGAGTCCTCCTCCCGTGAGCTCTGAAGCTTTCTTT. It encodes CAWSPPPVSSEAFF.